A selection of T cell receptor beta chains follows, all from one sample in a study of regulatory T cells in long-lasting Graves disease. TCRdb reanalysed the multiplex PCR reads using MiXCR and keeps one entry per CDR3 protein. In the table there are 250,000 to 300,000 distinct CDR3 sequences, under 20% of which are singletons. Separately, the same data were catalogued under a study of T cells in Graves' hyperthyroidism and ophthalmopathy.

Sequences were derived from peripheral blood mononuclear cells (PBMCs), sampled at new diagnosis, from a patient treated with antithyroid drugs. The receptors derive from a young woman with Graves disease. Each CDR3 is given with its conserved first and last residue. Each record gives: clone size, V gene, D gene, J gene, CDR3 DNA, CDR3 protein. A D gene is named only where the DNA matches it firmly. Size is omitted from some rows. Given values are once, few, many or a class for expanded clones.

few	TRBV12-3/TRBV12-4	-	TRBJ1-2	TGTGCCAGCAGCCCGGACCCTAGGGACTATGGCTACACCTTC	CASSPDPRDYGYTF
-	TRBV20-1	TRBD2	TRBJ2-3	TGCAGTGCTGTGGCTCCTAGCGGGGGGGCCAGTGGCACAGATACGCAGTATTTT	CSAVAPSGGASGTDTQYF
many	TRBV13	-	TRBJ2-3	TGTGCCAGCAGTTTCCCCCAGGGTACGCAGTATTTT	CASSFPQGTQYF
few	TRBV20-1	-	TRBJ1-5	TGCAGTGCTAGAGACAAGGCAGGGGTCAATCAGCCCCAGCATTTT	CSARDKAGVNQPQHF
few	TRBV19	TRBD1	TRBJ2-3	TGTGCCAGTAGTACCAGGACAGGCCTTTCCGCAGATACGCAGTATTTT	CASSTRTGLSADTQYF
-	TRBV2	-	TRBJ2-7	TGTGCCAGCAGTTTAAGGCACAGGGAGAACGAGCAGTACTTC	CASSLRHRENEQYF
-	TRBV6-1	-	TRBJ1-2	TGTGCCAGCAGGGCGGGTGGGAGTGTTCGGGGCTACACCTTC	CASRAGGSVRGYTF
-	TRBV5-1	-	TRBJ1-3	TGCGCCAGCAGCAACCTTGGACAGTCTGGAAACACCATATATTTT	CASSNLGQSGNTIYF
many	TRBV5-1	-	TRBJ1-2	TGTGCCAGCAGCTTGTCCGGGAACTATGGCTACACCTTC	CASSLSGNYGYTF
many	TRBV6-5	TRBD1	TRBJ2-7	TGTGCCAGCAGTTACACCGCGACAGGGTTTGGCGAGCAGTACTTC	CASSYTATGFGEQYF
many	TRBV6-1	-	TRBJ1-3	TGTGCCAGCAGCAGAGACTCGTTGGGAAACACCATATATTTT	CASSRDSLGNTIYF
-	TRBV7-9	TRBD1	TRBJ1-4	TGTGCCAGCAGCTCATCGGGACAGTTGGAAAAACTGTTTTTT	CASSSSGQLEKLFF
-	TRBV3-1	TRBD2	TRBJ2-3	TGTGCCAGCAGCTACGGGGGGAATACGCAGTATTTT	CASSYGGNTQYF
-	TRBV20-1	-	TRBJ2-7	TGCAGTGCTAGTGGGGACTCCACCTACGAGCAGTACTTC	CSASGDSTYEQYF